This paragraph reports one T cell receptor beta chain. The protocol was immunoSEQ multiplex PCR, while the TCRdb copy is restricted to in-frame clones and leaves out a portion. This table has around 40,000 clones, roughly nine tenths appearing once. The sample comes from a study of T cell changes during pregnancy in multiple sclerosis. V lost 4 bases and J lost 3, with 11 bases in between. Germline CDR1 is SGHTS and CDR2 is YDEGEE. The CDR3 covers 14 residues. Here the sequenced sample was CD4+ T cells from peripheral blood mononuclear cells, taken in the first trimester of pregnancy. The genes are TRBV5-8 and TRBJ1-3; D not certain. The TCR originated in a female donor with multiple sclerosis, enrolled in a pregnancy study. The chain's CDR3 is CASSTYHLGNTIYF. CDR3 coding DNA: TGTGCCAGCAGCACCTACCATCTTGGAAACACCATATATTTT.